The 2 T cell receptor beta chains listed next were all sequenced from one sample in a study of beta chain features in type 1 diabetes. Expressed TCRB transcripts were sequenced because the entire RNA isolate underwent reverse transcription. TCRdb's table, derived via immunoSEQ multiplex PCR, lists solely in-frame clones and lacks some. Of 120,000 to 150,000 clones listed, around a tenth are singletons. The specimen sequenced was central memory CD4+ T cells from blood. These receptors came from a woman aged 35 to 49 in good health.

This clone was seen only a few times. The CDR3 spells CATSRDLGRETQYF. In DNA, the CDR3 is TGTGCCACCAGCAGAGATCTTGGGAGGGAGACCCAGTACTTC. This sequence joins TRBV15 and TRBJ2-5; the D gene is possibly TRBD2 (6 bases). Germline CDR1 and CDR2: LNHNV and YYDKDF (reference sequence). This CDR3 comprises 14 residues. Trimming removed 0 bases from V and 5 bases from J, with 10 bases in between.

In its sample, this clone was seen many times. The chain uses TRBV29-1 and TRBJ1-2; a possible D gene is TRBD1 (6 bases). CDR1 and CDR2 (germline): SQVTM, ANQGSEA. This CDR3 has 13 residues. V was cut by 4 bases and J by 6 bases, with 15 bases left in between. The CDR3 bases are TGCAGCGTTGGCGCAGGGGCATTAAATGGCTACACCTTC. It is translated as CSVGAGALNGYTF.